A few counts support the clone carrying this T cell receptor beta chain. Its antigen is as yet unknown. UMIs were added to TCR cDNA along with a universal primer site when it was made by 5'RACE template switching. TCRdb analysed the 5' RACE reads with MiXCR anew, one entry per CDR3 protein. Here the sample spans about 350,000 distinct CDR3 sequences, approximately 8% being singletons. The data derive from a study of T cells after yellow fever vaccination. Germline-derived CDR1 and CDR2 are GTSNPN and SVGIG (reference sequence). V shed 7 bases and J shed 6 bases, with 12 bases lying between them. This CDR3 has 12 residues. Study observations and caveats: Clonotypes found in both CD4 and CD8 compartments made up a small share.

The material sequenced was PBMCs, taken around 45 days after the first yellow fever vaccination. The TCR originated in a man younger than 35 who received the YFV17D yellow fever vaccine. The genes are TRBV30 and TRBJ2-2; maybe TRBD2 (7 bases). This CDR3 reads CASGGGPGELFF. DNA for the CDR3: TGTGCCTCCGGCGGGGGCCCCGGGGAGCTGTTTTTT.